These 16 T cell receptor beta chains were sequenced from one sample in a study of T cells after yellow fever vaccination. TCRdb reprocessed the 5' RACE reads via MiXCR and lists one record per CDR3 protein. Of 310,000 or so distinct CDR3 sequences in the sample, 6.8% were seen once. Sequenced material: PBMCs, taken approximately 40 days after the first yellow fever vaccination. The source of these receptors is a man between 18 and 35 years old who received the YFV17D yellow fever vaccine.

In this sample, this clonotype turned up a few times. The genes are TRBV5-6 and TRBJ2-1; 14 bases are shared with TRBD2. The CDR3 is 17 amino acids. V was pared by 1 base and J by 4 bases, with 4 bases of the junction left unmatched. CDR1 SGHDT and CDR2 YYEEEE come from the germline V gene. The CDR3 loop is CASSLRLAGGIYNEQFF. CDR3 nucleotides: TGTGCCAGCAGCTTGCGACTAGCGGGGGGGATTTACAATGAGCAGTTCTTC.

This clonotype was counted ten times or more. The CDR3 DNA reads as TGCAGTGCTATTGGACTAGCGGGTACTAGCACAGATACGCAGTATTTT. It is translated as CSAIGLAGTSTDTQYF. This chain links TRBV20-1 with TRBJ2-3; 11 nucleotides align to TRBD2. V was pared by 4 bases and J by 0 bases, with 6 bases of the junction left unmatched. Germline values: CDR1 DFQATT, CDR2 SNEGSKA (reference sequence). This CDR3 region has 16 residues.

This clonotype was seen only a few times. The CDR3 is CSAKQGLYYEQYV. The CDR3 DNA reads TGCAGTGCTAAACAGGGGCTATACTACGAGCAGTACGTC. The gene calls are TRBV20-1 and TRBJ2-7, with 7 bases fitting TRBD1. The CDR3 covers 13 residues. The V and J ends lost 4 bases and 3 bases, in that order; junction bases with no gene match: 6. Germline V gene lookup returns CDR1 DFQATT and CDR2 SNEGSKA (reference sequence).

CDR3 DNA sequence: TGTGCCAGCAGCCCCTCGGGGTACTCTGGAAACACCATATATTTT. Translation gives CASSPSGYSGNTIYF. This sequence joins TRBV7-2 and TRBJ1-3, with unresolved D. This CDR3 comprises 15 residues. Trimming took off 5 bases at V and 0 bases at J, with 11 bases between the two ends. The germline V gene encodes CDR1 SGHTA and CDR2 FQGNSA.

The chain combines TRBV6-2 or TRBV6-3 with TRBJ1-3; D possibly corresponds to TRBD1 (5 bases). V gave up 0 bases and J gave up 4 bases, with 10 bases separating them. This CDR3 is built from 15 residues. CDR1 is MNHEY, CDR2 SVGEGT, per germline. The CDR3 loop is CASSYSARVGNTIYF. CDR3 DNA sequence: TGTGCCAGCAGTTACTCCGCCAGGGTCGGAAACACCATATATTTT.

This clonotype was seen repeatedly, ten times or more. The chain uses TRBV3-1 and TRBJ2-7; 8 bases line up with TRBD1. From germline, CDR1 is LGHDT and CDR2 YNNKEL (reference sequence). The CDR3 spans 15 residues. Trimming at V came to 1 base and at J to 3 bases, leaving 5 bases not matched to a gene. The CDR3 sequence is CASSQGTGRNYEQYF. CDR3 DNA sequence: TGTGCCAGCAGCCAAGGGACAGGGCGTAACTACGAGCAGTACTTC.

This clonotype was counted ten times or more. In nucleotides, the CDR3 is TGTGCCAGCAGCCCAATTAGGGATACAAGCTCCTACGAGCAGTACTTC. It codes for CASSPIRDTSSYEQYF. The chain has TRBV7-9 and TRBJ2-7, with no clear D. The germline V gene has CDR1 SEHNR and CDR2 FQNEAQ (reference sequence). Trimming took 5 bases from V and 0 from J, leaving 17 bases between them. CDR3 size: 16 residues.

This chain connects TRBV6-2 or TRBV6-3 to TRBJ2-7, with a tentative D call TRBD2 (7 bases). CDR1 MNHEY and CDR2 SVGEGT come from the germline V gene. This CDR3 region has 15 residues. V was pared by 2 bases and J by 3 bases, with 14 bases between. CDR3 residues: CASSYQPGGLYEQYF. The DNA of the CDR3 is TGTGCCAGCAGTTACCAACCGGGGGGCCTCTACGAGCAGTACTTC.

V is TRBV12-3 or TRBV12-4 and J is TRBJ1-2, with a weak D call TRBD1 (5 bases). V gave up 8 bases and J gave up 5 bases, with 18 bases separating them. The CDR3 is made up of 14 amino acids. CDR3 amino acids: CASVSGLRGYGYTF. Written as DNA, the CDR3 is TGTGCCAGCGTGTCCGGGCTACGGGGGTATGGCTACACCTTC.

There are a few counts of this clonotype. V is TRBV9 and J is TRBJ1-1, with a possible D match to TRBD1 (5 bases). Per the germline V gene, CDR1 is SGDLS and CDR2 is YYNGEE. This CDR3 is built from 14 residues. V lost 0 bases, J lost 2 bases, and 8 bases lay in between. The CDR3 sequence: CASSVEGFNTEAFF. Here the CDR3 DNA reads TGTGCCAGCAGCGTAGAGGGGTTCAACACTGAAGCTTTCTTT.

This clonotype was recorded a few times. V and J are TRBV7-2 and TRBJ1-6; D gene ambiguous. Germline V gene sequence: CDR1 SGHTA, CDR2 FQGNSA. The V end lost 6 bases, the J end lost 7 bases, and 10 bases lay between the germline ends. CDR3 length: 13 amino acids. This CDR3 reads CASREPNNSPLHF. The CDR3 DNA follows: TGTGCCAGCAGGGAGCCGAACAATTCACCCCTCCACTTT.

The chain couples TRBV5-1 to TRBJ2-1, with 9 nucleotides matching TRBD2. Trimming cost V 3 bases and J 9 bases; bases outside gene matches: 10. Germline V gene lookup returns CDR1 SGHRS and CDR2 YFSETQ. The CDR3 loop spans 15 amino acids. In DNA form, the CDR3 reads TGCGCCAGCAGCTCAAGAGAGGGACTAGCTAGTGAGCAGTTCTTC. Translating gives CASSSREGLASEQFF.

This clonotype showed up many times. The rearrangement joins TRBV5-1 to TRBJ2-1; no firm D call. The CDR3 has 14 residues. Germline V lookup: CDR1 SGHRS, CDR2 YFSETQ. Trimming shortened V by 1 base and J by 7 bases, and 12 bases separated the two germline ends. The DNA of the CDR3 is TGCGCCAGCAGCTTGTTGACCCAAATAAATGAGCAGTTCTTC. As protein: CASSLLTQINEQFF. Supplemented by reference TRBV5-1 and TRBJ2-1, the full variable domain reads KAGVTQTPRYLIKTRGQQVTLSCSPISGHRSVSWYQQTPGQGLQFLFEYFSETQRNKGNFPGRFSGRQFSNSRSEMNVSTLELGDSALYLCASSLLTQINEQFFGPGTRLTVL.

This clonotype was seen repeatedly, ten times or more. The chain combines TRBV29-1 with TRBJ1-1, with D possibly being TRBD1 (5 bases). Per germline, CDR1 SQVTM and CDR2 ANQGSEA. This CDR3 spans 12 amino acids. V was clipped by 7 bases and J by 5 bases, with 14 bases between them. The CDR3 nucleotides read TGCAGCGCAAACGGGGCTAGGACTGAAGCTTTCTTT. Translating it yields CSANGARTEAFF.

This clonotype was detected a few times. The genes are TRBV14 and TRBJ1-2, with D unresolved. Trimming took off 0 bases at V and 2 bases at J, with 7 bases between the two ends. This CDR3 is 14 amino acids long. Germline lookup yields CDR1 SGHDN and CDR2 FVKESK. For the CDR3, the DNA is TGTGCCAGCAGCCAAGAATACGGGAACTATGGCTACACCTTC. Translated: CASSQEYGNYGYTF.

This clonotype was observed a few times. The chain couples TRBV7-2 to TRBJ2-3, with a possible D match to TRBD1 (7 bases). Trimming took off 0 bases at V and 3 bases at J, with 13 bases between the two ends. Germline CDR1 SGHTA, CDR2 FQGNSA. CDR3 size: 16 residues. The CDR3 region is CASSLAATGRTDTQYF. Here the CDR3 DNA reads TGTGCCAGCAGCTTAGCCGCGACAGGGAGGACAGATACGCAGTATTTT.